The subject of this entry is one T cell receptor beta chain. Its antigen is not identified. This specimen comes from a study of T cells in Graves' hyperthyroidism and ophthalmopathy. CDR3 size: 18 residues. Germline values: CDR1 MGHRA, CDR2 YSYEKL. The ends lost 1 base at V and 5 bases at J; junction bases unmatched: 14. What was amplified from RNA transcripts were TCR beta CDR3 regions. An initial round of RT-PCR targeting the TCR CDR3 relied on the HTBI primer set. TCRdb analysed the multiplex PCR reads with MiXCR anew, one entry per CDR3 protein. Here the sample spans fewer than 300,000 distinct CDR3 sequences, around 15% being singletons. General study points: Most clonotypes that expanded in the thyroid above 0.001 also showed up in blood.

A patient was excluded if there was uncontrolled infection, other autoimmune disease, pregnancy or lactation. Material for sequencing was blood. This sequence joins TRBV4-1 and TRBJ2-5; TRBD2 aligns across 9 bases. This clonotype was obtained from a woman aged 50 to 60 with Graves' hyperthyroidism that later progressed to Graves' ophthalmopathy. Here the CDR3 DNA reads TGCGCCAGCAGCCAAGGCCCGGGGGGCGGGAGGGCCCGGGAGACCCAGTACTTC. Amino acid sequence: CASSQGPGGGRARETQYF.